The rows below give T cell receptor beta chains drawn from one sample of a study of cytomegalovirus exposure and HLA in healthy donors. Some clones are missing from TCRdb's copy, which holds only in-frame ones; the method was immunoSEQ multiplex PCR. The data contain around 200,000 clones, over 60% of them singletons. Sequenced sample: PBMCs. These receptors all stem from a man between 18 and 29 years old in good health and CMV-seronegative. Each CDR3 is given with its conserved first and last residue. D genes are given only for firm matches. Size tells how often a clone was seen (once, few, many) or the class of an expanded clone, and some rows leave it out.

TRBV27,.,TRBD1,TRBJ1-1,TGTGCCAGCAGTTTATTGGGGGACAGCCCGAACACTGAAGCTTTCTTT,CASSLLGDSPNTEAFF
TRBV10-3,.,.,TRBJ2-1,TGTGCCATCAGCCCACCCGGGGAGGAGCAGTTCTTC,CAISPPGEEQFF
TRBV7-9,.,TRBD2,TRBJ2-1,TGTGCCAGCAGCCCTAGACTAGCGGGGAATGAGCAGTTCTTC,CASSPRLAGNEQFF
TRBV5-1,few,.,TRBJ2-3,TGCGCCAGCAGCCTGGGACTTTTCACAGATACGCAGTATTTT,CASSLGLFTDTQYF
TRBV7-2,.,.,TRBJ2-3,TGTGCCAGCAGCTTAGGCTCGCGGGCCACAGATACGCAGTATTTT,CASSLGSRATDTQYF
TRBV2,.,.,TRBJ2-7,TGTGCCAGCAGTGAAGCGCTTCTTTGGACAGCCCTCTCCTACGAGCAGTACTTC,CASSEALLWTALSYEQYF
TRBV6-4,few,.,TRBJ2-3,TGTGCCAGCAGTGACCTCGGGGGAGCAGATACGCAGTATTTT,CASSDLGGADTQYF
TRBV19,.,.,TRBJ2-3,TGTGCCAGTAGTCTCCGAGTCACAGATACGCAGTATTTT,CASSLRVTDTQYF
TRBV10-3,.,.,TRBJ1-1,TGTGCCATCAGTGCGCCGGCGGAGGGAGGGGCTGAAGCTTTCTTT,CAISAPAEGGAEAFF
TRBV25-1,once,.,TRBJ1-2,TGTGCCAGCAGTTCGGGGATGGGGGCTAACCATGGCTACACCTTC,CASSSGMGANHGYTF
TRBV9,.,TRBD2,TRBJ2-1,TGTGCCAGCAGCGCTATAGCGGGAGGGCCTATCTCCTACAATGAGCAGTTCTTC,CASSAIAGGPISYNEQFF
TRBV11-3,few,.,TRBJ1-4,TGTGCCAGCAGCTTAGCGGGGTGGACGGTGGCTCAGGAACTGTTTTTT,CASSLAGWTVAQELFF
TRBV29-1,.,.,TRBJ2-1,TGCAGCGCCACAACTAGCTACGTTGAGCAGTTCTTC,CSATTSYVEQFF
TRBV19,.,.,TRBJ2-7,TGTGCCAGTAGTATATACTTTGCTCCAGGGGCCTACGAGCAGTACTTC,CASSIYFAPGAYEQYF
TRBV19,.,.,TRBJ2-1,TGTGCCAGTAAAGGGGGAGGGCCTAGGAATGAGCAGTTCTTC,CASKGGGPRNEQFF
TRBV11-2,.,.,TRBJ1-4,TGTGCCAGCAGCTTACACATCACTAATGAAAAACTGTTTTTT,CASSLHITNEKLFF
TRBV7-2,.,TRBD1,TRBJ2-7,TGTGCCAGCAGCGAACCGGGACAGGGGAGCTACGAGCAGTACTTC,CASSEPGQGSYEQYF
TRBV13,.,.,TRBJ2-6,TGTGCCAGCAGCTTGGGCGGGCTTTCTGAGGCCAACGTCCTGACTTTC,CASSLGGLSEANVLTF